Shown below are 3 T cell receptor beta chains from a single sample sequenced in a study of cytomegalovirus exposure and HLA in healthy donors. The primer mix had 60 Vbeta and 13 Jbeta primers. Assay used: immunoSEQ multiplex PCR; TCRdb lists only in-frame clones, some missing. The data show about 160,000 clones, with about 72% seen just once and about 3.8% held by the top ten. Source material: PBMCs. These receptor sequences come from a young man in good health and CMV-seropositive.

The chain has TRBV2 and TRBJ2-7; D not certain. CDR1 and CDR2 (germline): SNHLY, FYNNEI. CDR3 length: 15 amino acids. The V and J ends lost 2 bases and 1 base respectively, with 12 bases between them. DNA for the CDR3: TGTGCCAGCAGTGAAATACGTCAGGCTTCCTACGAGCAGTACTTC. Translating gives CASSEIRQASYEQYF.

The chain combines TRBV27 with TRBJ2-7, with TRBD1 matching over 8 bases. There are 14 residues in the CDR3. V lost 2 bases and J lost 5; bases outside the gene matches: 5. Germline lookup yields CDR1 MNHEY and CDR2 SMNVEV (reference sequence). The CDR3 is CASSLVPGGHEQYF. The CDR3 nucleotides read TGTGCCAGCAGTTTAGTTCCAGGGGGCCACGAGCAGTACTTC.

The chain combines TRBV4-3 with TRBJ1-5; D is undetermined. Trimming stripped 0 bases from V and 6 bases from J, with 6 bases between. Germline V gene data show CDR1 as LGHNA and CDR2 as YSLEER. This CDR3 is 13 amino acids long. CDR3 residues: CASSQEIGQPQHF. CDR3 sequence (DNA): TGCGCCAGCAGCCAAGAGATCGGTCAGCCCCAGCATTTT.